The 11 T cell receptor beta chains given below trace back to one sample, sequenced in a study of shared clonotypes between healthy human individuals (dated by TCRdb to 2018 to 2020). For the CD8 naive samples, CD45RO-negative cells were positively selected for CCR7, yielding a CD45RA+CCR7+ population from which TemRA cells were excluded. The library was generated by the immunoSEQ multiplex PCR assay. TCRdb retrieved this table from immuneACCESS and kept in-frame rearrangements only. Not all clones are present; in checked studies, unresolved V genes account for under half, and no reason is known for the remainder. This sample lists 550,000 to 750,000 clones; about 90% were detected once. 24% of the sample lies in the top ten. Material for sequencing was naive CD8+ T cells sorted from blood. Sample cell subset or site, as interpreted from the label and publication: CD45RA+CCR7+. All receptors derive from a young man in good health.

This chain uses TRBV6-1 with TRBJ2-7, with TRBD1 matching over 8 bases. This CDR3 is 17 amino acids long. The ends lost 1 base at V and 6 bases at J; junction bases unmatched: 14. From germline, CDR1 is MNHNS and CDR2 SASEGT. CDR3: CASSEEDRTGLFGEQYF. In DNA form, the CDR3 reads TGTGCCAGCAGTGAAGAAGACCGGACAGGGTTGTTCGGCGAGCAGTACTTC.

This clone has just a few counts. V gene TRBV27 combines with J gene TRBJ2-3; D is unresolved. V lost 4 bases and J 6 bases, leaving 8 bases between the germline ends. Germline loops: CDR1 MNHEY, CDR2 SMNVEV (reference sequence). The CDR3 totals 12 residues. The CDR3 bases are TGTGCCAGCAGTTCGGGTCGGGATACGCAGTATTTT. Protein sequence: CASSSGRDTQYF.

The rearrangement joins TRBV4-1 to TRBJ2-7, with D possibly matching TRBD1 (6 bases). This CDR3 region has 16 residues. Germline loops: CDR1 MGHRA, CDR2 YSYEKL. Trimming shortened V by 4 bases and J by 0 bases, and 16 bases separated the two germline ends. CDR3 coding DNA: TGCGCCAGCAGCCGATCAGACAGGCAAAGCTCCTACGAGCAGTACTTC. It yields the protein CASSRSDRQSSYEQYF.

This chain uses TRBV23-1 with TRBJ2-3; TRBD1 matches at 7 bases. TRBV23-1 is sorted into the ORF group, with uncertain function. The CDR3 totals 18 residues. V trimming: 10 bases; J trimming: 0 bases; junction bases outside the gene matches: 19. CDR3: CANIGPKGARSSTDTQYF. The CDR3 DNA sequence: TGCGCCAACATTGGGCCCAAGGGGGCGCGTTCTAGCACAGATACGCAGTATTTT.

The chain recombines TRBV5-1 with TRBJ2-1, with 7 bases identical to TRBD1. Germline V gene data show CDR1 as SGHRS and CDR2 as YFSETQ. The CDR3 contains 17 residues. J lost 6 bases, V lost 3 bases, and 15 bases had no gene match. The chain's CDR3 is CASSSTLDRVKINEQFF. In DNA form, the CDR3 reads TGCGCCAGCAGCTCAACCCTTGACAGGGTCAAGATCAATGAGCAGTTCTTC.

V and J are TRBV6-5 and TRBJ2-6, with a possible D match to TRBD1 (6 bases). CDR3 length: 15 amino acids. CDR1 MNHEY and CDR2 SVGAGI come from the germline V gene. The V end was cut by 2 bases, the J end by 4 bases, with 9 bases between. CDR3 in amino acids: CASSYTGPGANVLTF. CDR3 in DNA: TGTGCCAGCAGTTACACAGGGCCCGGGGCCAACGTCCTGACTTTC.

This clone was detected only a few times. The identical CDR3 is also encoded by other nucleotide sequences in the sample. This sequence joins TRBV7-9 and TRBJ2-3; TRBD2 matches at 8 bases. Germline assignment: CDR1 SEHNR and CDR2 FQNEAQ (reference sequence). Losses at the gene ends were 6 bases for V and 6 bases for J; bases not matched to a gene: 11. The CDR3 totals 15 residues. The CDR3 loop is CASRPLAVGTDTQYF. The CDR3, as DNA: TGTGCCAGCAGACCACTAGCGGTGGGGACGGATACGCAGTATTTT. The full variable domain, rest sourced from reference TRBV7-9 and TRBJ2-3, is DTGVSQNPRHKITKRGQNVTFRCDPISEHNRLYWYRQTLGQGPEFLTYFQNEAQLEKSRLLSDRFSAERPKGSFSTLEIQRTEQGDSAMYLCASRPLAVGTDTQYFGPGTRLTVL.

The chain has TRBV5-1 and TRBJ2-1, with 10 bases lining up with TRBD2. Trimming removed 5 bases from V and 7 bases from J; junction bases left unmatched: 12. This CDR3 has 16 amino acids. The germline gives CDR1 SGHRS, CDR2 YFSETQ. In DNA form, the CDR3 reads TGCGCCAGCAGGCAGGGTCTAGCGGGAGTGGGTAATGAGCAGTTCTTC. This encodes CASRQGLAGVGNEQFF. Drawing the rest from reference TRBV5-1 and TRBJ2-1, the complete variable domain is KAGVTQTPRYLIKTRGQQVTLSCSPISGHRSVSWYQQTPGQGLQFLFEYFSETQRNKGNFPGRFSGRQFSNSRSEMNVSTLELGDSALYLCASRQGLAGVGNEQFFGPGTRLTVL.

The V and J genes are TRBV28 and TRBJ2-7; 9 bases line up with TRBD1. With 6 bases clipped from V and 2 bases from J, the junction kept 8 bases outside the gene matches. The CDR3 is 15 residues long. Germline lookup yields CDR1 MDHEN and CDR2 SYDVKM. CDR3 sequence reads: CASRRTGVKAYEQYF. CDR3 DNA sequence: TGTGCCAGCAGAAGGACAGGGGTTAAGGCCTACGAGCAGTACTTC. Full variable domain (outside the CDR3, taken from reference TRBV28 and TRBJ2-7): DVKVTQSSRYLVKRTGEKVFLECVQDMDHENMFWYRQDPGLGLRLIYFSYDVKMKEKGDIPEGYSVSREKKERFSLILESASTNQTSMYLCASRRTGVKAYEQYFGPGTRLTVT.

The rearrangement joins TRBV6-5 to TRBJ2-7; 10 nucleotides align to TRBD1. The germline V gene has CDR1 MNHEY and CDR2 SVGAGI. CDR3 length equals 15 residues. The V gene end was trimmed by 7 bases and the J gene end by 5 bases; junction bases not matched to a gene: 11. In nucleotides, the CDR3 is TGTGCCAGCACCATAGACCCGGGACAGGGGAACGAGCAGTACTTC. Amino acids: CASTIDPGQGNEQYF.

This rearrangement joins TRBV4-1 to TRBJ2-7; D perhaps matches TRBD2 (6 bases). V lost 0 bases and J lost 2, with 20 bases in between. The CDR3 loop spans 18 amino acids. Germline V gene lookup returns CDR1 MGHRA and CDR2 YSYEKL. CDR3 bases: TGCGCCAGCAGCCAAGATAACCCGGGGAGGCCTACGACCTACGAGCAGTACTTC. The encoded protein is CASSQDNPGRPTTYEQYF.